This T cell receptor (beta chain) was sequenced during a study of regulatory dendritic cells for organ transplantation. Sorted T cells were CFSE-labeled and cultured 5 days with allogeneic regulatory or mature dendritic cells at 1:10. As to this clone: The antigen remains undetermined.

Assay used: immunoSEQ multiplex PCR; TCRdb lists only in-frame clones, some missing. The repertoire holds 15,000 to 20,000 clones, approximately 80% seen once, with 3% to 4% in the top ten. Overall study findings and caveats: Of resting T cell subsets, memory CD8+ had the most alloreactive clonotypes.

The CDR3 has 18 residues. V lost 0 bases, J lost 5 bases, and 13 bases stayed unmatched. The V gene's germline CDR1 is SGHRS and CDR2 YFSETQ. The source is a human donor in good health. Sequenced: memory CD4+ T cells from blood cultured with regulatory dendritic cells. Subset noted: CD45RO+ memory T cells. The J gene is TRBJ2-3, the V gene TRBV5-1; TRBD1 matches 9 bases. The CDR3 sequence: CASSLVSGDREGGDTQYF. The CDR3 DNA is TGCGCCAGCAGCTTGGTGTCCGGGGACAGGGAAGGCGGAGATACGCAGTATTTT.